Below, 15 T cell receptor beta chains from the same sample are listed, as sequenced in a study of shared clonotypes between healthy human individuals. The table came from immunoSEQ multiplex PCR; TCRdb's copy has only in-frame clones and leaves some out. The profile shows about 2.3 million clones, around 92% of them singletons. Material for sequencing was naive CD4+ T cells from PBMCs. Subset of the sample: CD45RA+ positively selected. These TCRs come from a young man in good health. Some clones in this sample may be carry-over from other donors' samples.

The chain uses TRBV7-2 and TRBJ2-2, with 13 bases identical to TRBD2. From germline, CDR1 is SGHTA and CDR2 FQGNSA. The CDR3 spans 18 residues. J gave up 7 bases and V 0 bases, and 8 bases lay outside the gene matches. The DNA of the CDR3 is TGTGCCAGCAGCTTAGCTCCAAGACTAGCGGGGGGACTCGGGGAGCTGTTTTTT. It codes for CASSLAPRLAGGLGELFF.

This clone was observed once. The genes are TRBV5-4 and TRBJ2-3, with a possible D match to TRBD2 (7 bases). The CDR3 consists of 15 residues. The V and J ends lost 4 bases and 4 bases respectively, with 16 bases between them. CDR1 SGHNT and CDR2 YYREEE come from the germline V gene (reference sequence). The CDR3: CASSGGAGEADTQYF. The CDR3 region has the DNA TGTGCCAGCAGCGGGGGGGCGGGAGAAGCAGATACGCAGTATTTT. Drawing the rest from reference TRBV5-4 and TRBJ2-3, the complete variable domain is ETGVTQSPTHLIKTRGQQVTLRCSSQSGHNTVSWYQQALGQGPQFIFQYYREEENGRGNFPPRFSGLQFPNYSSELNVNALELDDSALYLCASSGGAGEADTQYFGPGTRLTVL.

V and J are TRBV18 and TRBJ2-1; 8 bases align to TRBD2. In germline, CDR1 is KGHSH, CDR2 LQKENI. The CDR3 consists of 16 residues. V shed 3 bases and J 4 bases; nucleotides not matched to a gene: 8. CDR3 bases: TGTGCCAGCTCACCGGGAGCGGGAGCTATTTACAATGAGCAGTTCTTC. Translation gives CASSPGAGAIYNEQFF.

This chain connects TRBV25-1 to TRBJ2-5; either TRBD1 or TRBD2 may supply D (5 bases each). The CDR3 consists of 15 residues. CDR1 and CDR2 from the germline V gene are MGHDK and SYGVNS. Trimming removed 4 bases from V and 0 bases from J, with 12 bases in between. Written as DNA, the CDR3 is TGTGCCAGCAGTGCCCTGCTGGGGGACCAAGAGACCCAGTACTTC. Amino acids: CASSALLGDQETQYF. The complete variable domain, with remaining parts taken from reference TRBV25-1 and TRBJ2-5, reads EADIYQTPRYLVIGTGKKITLECSQTMGHDKMYWYQQDPGMELHLIHYSYGVNSTEKGDLSSESTVSRIRTEHFPLTLESARPSHTSQYLCASSALLGDQETQYFGPGTRLLVL.

The CDR3 protein is CASSIGQGFIEQYF. For the CDR3, the DNA is TGCGCCAGCAGTATAGGACAGGGGTTCATCGAGCAGTACTTC. This chain connects TRBV23-1 to TRBJ2-7, with 9 bases that match TRBD1. TRBV23-1 is reported as an ORF; its role is uncertain. J gave up 6 bases and V 5 bases, and 8 bases lay outside the gene matches. The CDR3 totals 14 residues.

The chain has TRBV7-9 and TRBJ1-2, with D maybe TRBD1 (6 bases). CDR1 is SEHNR and CDR2 is FQNEAQ in the germline V gene (reference sequence). With 1 base removed from V and 4 bases from J, the gap between germline ends came to 13 bases. This CDR3 region has 15 residues. The CDR3 loop is CASSLGQVPSYGYTF. CDR3 nucleotide sequence: TGTGCCAGCAGCTTAGGACAGGTACCTAGCTATGGCTACACCTTC.

Remarks on this clone: Additional DNA sequences in this sample encode the identical CDR3. The chain is built from TRBV5-4 and TRBJ2-3; 12 bases fit TRBD2. The CDR3 spans 16 residues. Unmatched junction bases numbered 4, after V lost 4 bases and J lost 1 base. Germline V gives CDR1 SGHNT, CDR2 YYREEE (reference sequence). The CDR3 loop is CASSPRLAGGTDTQYF. In nucleotides, the CDR3 is TGTGCCAGCAGCCCCAGACTAGCGGGGGGCACAGATACGCAGTATTTT.

Comment on this clone: The sample has other DNA sequences that encode this CDR3 too. The rearrangement joins TRBV6-5 to TRBJ2-5, with D uncertain. The CDR3 totals 11 residues. Trimming removed 4 bases from V and 5 bases from J, with 5 bases in between. Germline CDR1 reads MNHEY; CDR2 reads SVGAGI. CDR3 region: CASSFRETQYF. DNA of the CDR3: TGTGCCAGCAGTTTTAGGGAGACCCAGTACTTC.

The rearrangement uses TRBV7-2 and TRBJ2-7, with D perhaps matching TRBD2 (5 bases). The germline gives CDR1 SGHTA, CDR2 FQGNSA. The V end was cut by 2 bases, the J end by 6 bases, with 8 bases between. This CDR3 is built from 12 residues. The CDR3 region is CASSLRAGEQYF. CDR3 nucleotides: TGTGCCAGCAGCTTAAGGGCGGGCGAGCAGTACTTC.

J is TRBJ1-3 and V is TRBV4-1; D gene ambiguous. Trimming stripped 4 bases from V and 4 bases from J, with 17 bases between. The CDR3 has 16 residues. Germline V CDR1 and CDR2: MGHRA, YSYEKL. The DNA for the CDR3 is TGCGCCAGCAGCCGTTCGGTGGGGATTGCAGGAAACACCATATATTTT. Translating gives CASSRSVGIAGNTIYF.

This chain connects TRBV7-2 to TRBJ1-2; 10 nucleotides agree with TRBD1. Trimming removed 5 bases from V and 2 bases from J; junction bases left unmatched: 14. Per germline, CDR1 SGHTA and CDR2 FQGNSA. This CDR3 region has 18 residues. In nucleotides, the CDR3 is TGTGCCAGCAGCAACACAAGGGACAGGGGCGGCATAAACTATGGCTACACCTTC. Encoded protein: CASSNTRDRGGINYGYTF.

This clone was seen only a few times. Here the CDR3 DNA reads TGTGCCAGCAGGGCGGGGGCTAGGGCTTTCTTT. It is translated as CASRAGARAFF. The V call is TRBV6-5, the J call TRBJ1-1; a weak D match, TRBD1 (6 bases). Trimming took 6 bases from V and 11 from J, leaving 13 bases between them. The germline V gene encodes CDR1 MNHEY and CDR2 SVGAGI. This CDR3 comprises 11 residues.

The chain uses TRBV4-2 and TRBJ2-3; TRBD2 aligns across 10 bases. Germline lookup yields CDR1 LGHNA and CDR2 YNFKEQ. The CDR3 sequence is 16 residues long. The ends lost 1 base at V and 6 bases at J; junction bases unmatched: 7. CDR3: CASSQADLAGADTQYF. The DNA of the CDR3 is TGTGCCAGCAGCCAAGCTGATCTAGCGGGAGCCGATACGCAGTATTTT.

The chain has TRBV7-3 and TRBJ1-1; D perhaps matches TRBD1 (6 bases). Germline-derived CDR1 and CDR2 are SGHTA and FQGTGA. The CDR3 extends over 16 amino acids. Between the trimmed V and J ends, which lost 0 bases and 1 base, there was a span of 12 bases. CDR3 bases: TGTGCCAGCAGCTTAACCCCGGGACACTCGAACACTGAAGCTTTCTTT. Its protein product is CASSLTPGHSNTEAFF. Looking up the rest from reference TRBV7-3 and TRBJ1-1 gives the full variable domain: GAGVSQTPSNKVTEKGKYVELRCDPISGHTALYWYRQSLGQGPEFLIYFQGTGAADDSGLPNDRFFAVRPEGSVSTLKIQRTERGDSAVYLCASSLTPGHSNTEAFFGQGTRLTVV.

The chain combines TRBV5-1 with TRBJ2-5; D is perhaps TRBD1 or TRBD2 (6 bases each). The CDR3 loop spans 15 amino acids. V was cut by 1 base and J by 4 bases, with 14 bases left in between. Germline assignment: CDR1 SGHRS and CDR2 YFSETQ. CDR3 nucleotide sequence: TGCGCCAGCAGCTTGATGTCGGGGGCGGTAGAGACCCAGTACTTC. Amino acids: CASSLMSGAVETQYF.